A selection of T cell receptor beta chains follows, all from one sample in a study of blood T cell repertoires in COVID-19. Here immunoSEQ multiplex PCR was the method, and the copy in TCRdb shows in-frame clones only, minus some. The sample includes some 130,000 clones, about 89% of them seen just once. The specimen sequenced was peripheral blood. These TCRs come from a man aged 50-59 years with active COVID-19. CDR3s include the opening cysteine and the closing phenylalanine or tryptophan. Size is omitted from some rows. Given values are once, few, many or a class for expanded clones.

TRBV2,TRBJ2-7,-,CATSYYGLSYEQYF
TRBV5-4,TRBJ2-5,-,CASTSGLAGGVETQYF
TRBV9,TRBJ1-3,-,CASSDRDSGNTIYF
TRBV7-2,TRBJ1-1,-,CASSLAQGLWNTEAFF
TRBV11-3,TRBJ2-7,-,CASSPCVAGEEDEQYF
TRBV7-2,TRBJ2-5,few,CASSLTSFQYQETQYF
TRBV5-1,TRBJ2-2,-,CASSLTREGAGELFF
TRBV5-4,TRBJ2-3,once,CASSSKGQGSDTQYF
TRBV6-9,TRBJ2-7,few,CASIQGSSYEQYF
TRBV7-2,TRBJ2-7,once,CASSLEGDSGFYEQYF
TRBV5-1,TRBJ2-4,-,CASSQDSKNIQYF
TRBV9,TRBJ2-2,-,CASSVDGGRGNTGELFF
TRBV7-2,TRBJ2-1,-,CASTARGEQFF
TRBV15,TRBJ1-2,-,CATGTGGNYGYTF
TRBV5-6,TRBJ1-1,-,CASSSSLRQGGSEAFF
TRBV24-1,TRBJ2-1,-,CATSEGRTSSSYNEQFF
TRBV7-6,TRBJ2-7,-,CASSLEQGDMDEQYF
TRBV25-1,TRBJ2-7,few,CASSAPGTRGEQYF
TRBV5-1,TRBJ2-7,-,CASSFGQGDEQYF
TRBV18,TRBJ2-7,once,CASSGQGTYEQYF
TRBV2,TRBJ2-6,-,CASSGDRGTSGANVLTF
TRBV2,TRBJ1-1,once,CAREVGDTEAFF
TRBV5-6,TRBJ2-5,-,CASSAGTGETQYF
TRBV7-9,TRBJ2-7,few,CASSLLSLGSSYEQYF
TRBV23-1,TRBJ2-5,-,CASNLNDITGVRETQYF
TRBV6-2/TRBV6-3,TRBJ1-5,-,CASSKGQGHSNQPQHF
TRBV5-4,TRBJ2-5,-,CASSQPGGGTETQYF
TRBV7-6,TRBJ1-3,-,CASSSHIYQRSGNTIYF
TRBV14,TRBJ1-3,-,CASSLPDRPLSGNTIYF
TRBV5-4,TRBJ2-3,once,CASSLKAGGPDTQYF
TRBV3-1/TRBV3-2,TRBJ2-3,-,CASSPGTSVTSTDTQYF
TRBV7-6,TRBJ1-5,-,CASSLNPGGYSNQPQHF
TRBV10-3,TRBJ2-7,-,CAIGRGAISYEQYF